This T cell receptor beta chain was retrieved from a study of blood T cell repertoires in COVID-19. Looking at the study overall: From the United States, Italy and Spain came samples of acute and convalescent COVID-19.

Measured with immunoSEQ multiplex PCR; TCRdb has only the in-frame clones, and not every one. The data hold about 160,000 clones, with about four fifths observed a single time. Clinical histories supplied by participants themselves formed the basis of cohort assignment. This clone was seen more than once but under ten times. The sample carries other DNA sequences with the same CDR3. Germline V lookup: CDR1 LNHDA, CDR2 SQIVND (reference sequence). CDR3 size: 14 residues. V lost 3 bases to trimming and J lost 2 bases, with 10 bases between them. The sequence came from an older woman who had recovered from COVID-19. The chain uses TRBV19 and TRBJ1-2, with a tentative D call TRBD1 (5 bases). The specimen sequenced was PBMCs or T cells enriched from blood (not recorded which). Here the CDR3 reads CASSMGGGNYGYTF. In DNA form, the CDR3 reads TGTGCCAGTAGTATGGGGGGAGGAAACTATGGCTACACCTTC. Looking up the rest from reference TRBV19 and TRBJ1-2 gives the full variable domain: DGGITQSPKYLFRKEGQNVTLSCEQNLNHDAMYWYRQDPGQGLRLIYYSQIVNDFQKGDIAEGYSVSREKKESFPLTVTSAQKNPTAFYLCASSMGGGNYGYTFGSGTRLTVV.